A selection of T cell receptor beta chains follows, all from one sample in a study of T cell responses to AZD1222 COVID-19 vaccine. Assay: immunoSEQ multiplex PCR; the TCRdb copy retains only in-frame clones and omits some. The sample lists more than 95,000 clones; 93% were seen once. This specimen was peripheral blood, taken on day 0 of AZD1222 vaccination. These TCRs come from an adult in good health. CDR3s include the opening cysteine and the closing phenylalanine or tryptophan. The D gene is left open where the match is weak. For some rows the clone size is stated as once, few or many, or as a class when expanded; others skip it.

TRBV7-9	TRBJ2-1	-	-	CASSLMTADNEQFF	TGTGCCAGCAGCTTAATGACGGCCGATAATGAGCAGTTCTTC
TRBV9	TRBJ1-2	-	TRBD1	CASSSYPGGASAGYTF	TGTGCCAGCAGCTCCTACCCAGGGGGCGCTTCGGCTGGCTACACCTTC
TRBV5-1	TRBJ2-7	few	TRBD1	CASSLYSGQGSYEQYF	TGCGCCAGCAGCTTATACTCGGGACAGGGCTCCTACGAGCAGTACTTC
TRBV6-1	TRBJ2-7	-	TRBD1	CASSEEDRGGNYEQYF	TGTGCCAGCAGTGAAGAGGACAGGGGGGGGAACTACGAGCAGTACTTC
TRBV7-2	TRBJ2-7	-	TRBD2	CASSLFASGTSYEQYF	TGTGCCAGCAGCTTATTCGCTAGCGGGACCTCCTACGAGCAGTACTTC
TRBV9	TRBJ2-7	-	-	CASSVVPGTYEQYF	TGTGCCAGCAGCGTAGTTCCGGGAACCTACGAGCAGTACTTC
TRBV2	TRBJ1-1	-	-	CASSEGGDLNTEAFF	TGTGCCAGCAGTGAAGGCGGTGACCTGAACACTGAAGCTTTCTTT
TRBV10-2	TRBJ1-2	-	-	CASSDPYDGYTF	TGCGCCAGCAGTGATCCGTACGACGGCTACACCTTC
TRBV15	TRBJ2-1	-	TRBD1	CATSFGDSKENEQFF	TGTGCCACCAGTTTTGGGGACAGCAAGGAGAATGAGCAGTTCTTC
TRBV4-1	TRBJ2-3	-	TRBD2	CASSQDSSGSRTDTQYF	TGCGCCAGCAGCCAAGATTCGAGCGGGAGCCGCACAGATACGCAGTATTTT
TRBV3-1/TRBV3-2	TRBJ2-7	-	TRBD1	CASSRQGLGSYEQYF	TGTGCCAGCAGCCGACAGGGCCTCGGCTCCTACGAGCAGTACTTC
TRBV10-3	TRBJ1-1	-	-	CAISDVGQKGLNTEAFF	TGTGCCATCAGTGACGTGGGACAAAAGGGCTTGAACACTGAAGCTTTCTTT
TRBV6-5	TRBJ2-1	-	-	CASTLGAGSYNEQFF	TGTGCCAGCACCCTGGGGGCCGGCTCCTACAATGAGCAGTTCTTC
TRBV30	TRBJ1-3	once	TRBD1	CAWRTGGTGGNTIYF	TGTGCCTGGAGGACAGGGGGCACAGGAGGAAACACCATATATTTT
TRBV20-1	TRBJ1-2	-	-	CSAWTGVGYTF	TGCAGTGCCTGGACCGGGGTCGGCTACACCTTC
TRBV7-3	TRBJ2-1	-	-	CASSLPVGEQFF	TGTGCCAGCAGCTTACCAGTAGGCGAGCAGTTCTTC
TRBV12-3/TRBV12-4	TRBJ2-7	-	-	CASSLGPEWEQYF	TGTGCCAGCAGTTTAGGCCCCGAGTGGGAGCAGTACTTC
TRBV5-8	TRBJ2-7	-	-	CASSLSSGLTYEQYF	TGTGCCAGCAGCTTGTCCAGCGGTCTAACCTACGAGCAGTACTTC
TRBV7-8	TRBJ1-1	once	-	CASSLRPENTEAFF	TGTGCCAGCAGCCTTCGACCGGAGAACACTGAAGCTTTCTTT
TRBV2	TRBJ1-4	-	-	CASLQAGWKEKLFF	TGTGCCAGCCTCCAAGCAGGGTGGAAAGAAAAACTGTTTTTT
TRBV11-1	TRBJ2-7	-	-	CASSLGRGLPYEQYF	TGTGCCAGCAGCCTAGGGCGGGGACTTCCCTACGAGCAGTACTTC
TRBV4-1	TRBJ1-2	-	-	CASSQGYGTINYGYTF	TGCGCCAGCAGCCAAGGGTACGGGACTATTAACTATGGCTACACCTTC
TRBV30	TRBJ2-1	-	TRBD2	CAWTLAGVYNEQFF	TGTGCCTGGACTCTAGCGGGAGTTTACAATGAGCAGTTCTTC
TRBV2	TRBJ1-3	-	-	CASYRSSGNTIYF	TGTGCCAGCTACAGGAGCTCTGGAAACACCATATATTTT
TRBV10-2	TRBJ2-1	-	-	CASRRDNEQFF	TGCGCCAGCCGGCGAGACAATGAGCAGTTCTTC
TRBV12-3/TRBV12-4	TRBJ1-1	-	-	CASSLGPGTEAFF	TGTGCCAGCAGCTTGGGCCCGGGCACTGAAGCTTTCTTT
TRBV28	TRBJ2-7	once	-	CASSFELGRVEQYF	TGTGCCAGCAGTTTCGAGTTGGGAAGGGTCGAGCAGTACTTC
TRBV5-1	TRBJ2-1	-	-	CASSQDGSYNEQFF	TGCGCCAGCAGCCAGGATGGCTCCTACAATGAGCAGTTCTTC
TRBV7-9	TRBJ2-7	-	-	CASSATPRFQPAREQYF	TGTGCCAGCAGTGCGACTCCGAGATTCCAGCCCGCCCGCGAGCAGTACTTC
TRBV11-2	TRBJ2-2	-	-	CASSWGHTNTGELFF	TGTGCCAGCAGCTGGGGACATACGAACACCGGGGAGCTGTTTTTT
TRBV5-1	TRBJ2-1	-	TRBD1	CASESGQGARNEQFF	TGCGCCAGTGAATCGGGACAGGGGGCAAGGAATGAGCAGTTCTTC
TRBV5-4	TRBJ2-2	once	TRBD1	CASSKTGATGELFF	TGTGCCAGCAGTAAAACAGGGGCTACCGGGGAGCTGTTTTTT
TRBV30	TRBJ2-2	once	-	CATYRAGNTGELFF	TGTGCCACGTACAGGGCGGGGAACACCGGGGAGCTGTTTTTT
TRBV9	TRBJ2-3	once	-	CASSVGTLGGDTQYF	TGTGCCAGCAGCGTTGGGACCTTAGGGGGAGATACGCAGTATTTT
TRBV5-4	TRBJ1-2	-	TRBD1	CASRGQGNHYGYTF	TGTGCCAGCAGGGGACAGGGAAATCACTATGGCTACACCTTC
TRBV5-1	TRBJ2-7	once	-	CASSLVGYEQYF	TGCGCCAGCAGCTTGGTTGGATACGAGCAGTACTTC
TRBV5-1	TRBJ2-5	-	TRBD2	CASSLGTSGQGRRGETQYF	TGCGCCAGCAGCTTGGGGACTAGCGGACAGGGAAGGAGGGGGGAGACCCAGTACTTC
TRBV7-3	TRBJ1-6	-	-	CASSLTGRSSYNSPLHF	TGTGCCAGCAGCTTGACCGGCAGGAGCTCCTATAATTCACCCCTCCACTTT
TRBV28	TRBJ2-2	-	-	CASSWRGMNTGELFF	TGTGCCAGCAGTTGGAGGGGCATGAACACCGGGGAGCTGTTTTTT
TRBV12-3/TRBV12-4	TRBJ1-2	once	TRBD1	CASTRTGAFGYTF	TGTGCCAGCACCCGGACAGGGGCATTTGGCTACACCTTC
TRBV6-2/TRBV6-3	TRBJ1-5	-	-	CASSYGSVQPQHF	TGTGCCAGCAGTTACGGGTCAGTCCAGCCCCAGCATTTT
TRBV3-1/TRBV3-2	TRBJ2-5	-	TRBD1	CASTGQAQETQYF	TGTGCCAGCACGGGACAGGCCCAGGAGACCCAGTACTTC
TRBV5-4	TRBJ2-6	once	-	CASSREGRDGANVLTF	TGTGCCAGCAGCAGAGAGGGCAGGGATGGGGCCAACGTCCTGACTTTC
TRBV3-1/TRBV3-2	TRBJ2-7	few	-	CASSPGHAYEQYF	TGTGCCAGCAGCCCCGGACACGCCTACGAGCAGTACTTC
TRBV24-1	TRBJ2-1	-	TRBD1	CATSDTGQGNNEQFF	TGTGCCACCAGTGACACCGGACAGGGAAACAATGAGCAGTTCTTC
TRBV19	TRBJ2-5	-	-	CASSIEERTVGKQETQYF	TGTGCCAGTAGTATAGAGGAAAGGACCGTCGGAAAACAAGAGACCCAGTACTTC
TRBV4-1	TRBJ2-3	-	TRBD2	CASSHLAGGGTDTQYF	TGCGCCAGCAGCCACTTAGCGGGAGGGGGAACAGATACGCAGTATTTT
TRBV24-1	TRBJ2-7	-	TRBD2	CATSEAGTSGGVREQYF	TGTGCCACCAGTGAGGCCGGGACTAGCGGAGGAGTACGCGAGCAGTACTTC
TRBV7-2	TRBJ2-5	-	-	CASSLVYGSQETQYF	TGTGCCAGCAGCTTAGTATACGGAAGCCAAGAGACCCAGTACTTC